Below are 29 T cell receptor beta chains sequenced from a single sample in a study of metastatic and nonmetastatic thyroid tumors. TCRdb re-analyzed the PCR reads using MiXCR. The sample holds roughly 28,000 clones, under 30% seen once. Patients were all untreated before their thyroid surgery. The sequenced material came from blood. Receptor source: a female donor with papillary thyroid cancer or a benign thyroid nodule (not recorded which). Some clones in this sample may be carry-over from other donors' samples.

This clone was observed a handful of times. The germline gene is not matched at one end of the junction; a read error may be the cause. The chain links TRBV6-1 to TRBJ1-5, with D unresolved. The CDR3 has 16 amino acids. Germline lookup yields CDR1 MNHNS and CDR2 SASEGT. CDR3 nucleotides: TGTGCTAGCAGTGAATCTGAGGGAGGGTTGGGTCAGCCCCAGCATTTT. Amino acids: CASSESEGGLGQPQHF.

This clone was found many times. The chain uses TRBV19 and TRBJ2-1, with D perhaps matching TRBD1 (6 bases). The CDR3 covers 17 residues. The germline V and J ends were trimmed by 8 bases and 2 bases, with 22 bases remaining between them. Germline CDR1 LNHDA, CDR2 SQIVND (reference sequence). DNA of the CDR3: TGTGCCAGTTCCAAGGGGGTGACTTCAATTACCTACAATGAGCAGTTCTTC. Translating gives CASSKGVTSITYNEQFF.

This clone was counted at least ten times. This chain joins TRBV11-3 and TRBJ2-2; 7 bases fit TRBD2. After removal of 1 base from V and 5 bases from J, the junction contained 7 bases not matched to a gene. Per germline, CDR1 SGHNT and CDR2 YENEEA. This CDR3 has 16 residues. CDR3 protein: CASSLGGGRSTGELFF. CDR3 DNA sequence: TGTGCCAGCAGCTTAGGGGGGGGTAGGTCGACCGGGGAGCTGTTTTTT.

The CDR3 loop reads CASIRVSASGSDEQFF. The CDR3 DNA follows: TGTGCCAGTATTAGGGTAAGTGCTAGCGGGAGTGATGAGCAGTTCTTC. The V and J genes are TRBV19 and TRBJ2-1, with TRBD2 matching 10 bases. The CDR3 covers 16 residues. V gave up 7 bases and J gave up 8 bases; unmatched junction bases: 14. CDR1 and CDR2 (germline): LNHDA, SQIVND (reference sequence).

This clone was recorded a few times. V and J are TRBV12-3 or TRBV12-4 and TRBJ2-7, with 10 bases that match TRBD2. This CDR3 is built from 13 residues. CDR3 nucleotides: TGTGCCAGCAGTTTAGGCCTAGCGGGAGAGAAGTATGTC. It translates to CASSLGLAGEKYV.

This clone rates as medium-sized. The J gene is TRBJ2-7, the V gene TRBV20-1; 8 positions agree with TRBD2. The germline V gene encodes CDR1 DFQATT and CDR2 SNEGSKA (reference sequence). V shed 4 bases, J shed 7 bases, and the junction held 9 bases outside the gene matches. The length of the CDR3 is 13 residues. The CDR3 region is CSAILAGQGEQYF. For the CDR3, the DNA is TGCAGTGCTATTCTAGCGGGTCAGGGAGAGCAGTACTTC.

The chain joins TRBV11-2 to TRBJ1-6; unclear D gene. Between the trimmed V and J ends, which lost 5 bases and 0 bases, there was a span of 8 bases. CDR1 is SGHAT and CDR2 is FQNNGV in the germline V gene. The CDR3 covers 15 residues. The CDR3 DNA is TGTGCCAGCAGCCCACGGAGCTCCTATAATTCACCCCTCCACTTT. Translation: CASSPRSSYNSPLHF.

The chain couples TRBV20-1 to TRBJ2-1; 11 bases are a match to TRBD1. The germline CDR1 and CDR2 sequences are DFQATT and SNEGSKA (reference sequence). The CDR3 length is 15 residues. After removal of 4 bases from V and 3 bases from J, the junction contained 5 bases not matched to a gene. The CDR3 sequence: CSAKPGTGGYNEQFF. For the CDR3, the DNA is TGCAGTGCTAAACCCGGGACAGGGGGCTACAATGAGCAGTTCTTC.

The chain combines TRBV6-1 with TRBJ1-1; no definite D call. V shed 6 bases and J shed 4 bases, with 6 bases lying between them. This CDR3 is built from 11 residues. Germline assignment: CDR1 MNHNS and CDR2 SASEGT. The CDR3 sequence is CASRTSTEAFF. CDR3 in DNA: TGTGCCAGCAGGACGAGCACTGAAGCTTTCTTT.

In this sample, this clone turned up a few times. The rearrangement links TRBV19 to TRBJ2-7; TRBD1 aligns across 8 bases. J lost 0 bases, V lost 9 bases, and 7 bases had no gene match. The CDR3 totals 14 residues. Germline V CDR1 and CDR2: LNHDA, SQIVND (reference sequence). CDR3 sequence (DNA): TGTGCCAGCTCCACAGGGGGTAGCTCCTACGAGCAGTACGTC. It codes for CASSTGGSSYEQYV.

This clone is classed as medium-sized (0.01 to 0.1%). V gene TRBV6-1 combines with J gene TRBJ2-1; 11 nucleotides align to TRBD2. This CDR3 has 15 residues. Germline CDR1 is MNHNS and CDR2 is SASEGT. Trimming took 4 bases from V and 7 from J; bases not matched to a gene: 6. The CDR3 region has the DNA TGTGCCAGCAGTGCTCCGGGACTAGCGGCTAATGAGCAGTTCTTC. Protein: CASSAPGLAANEQFF.

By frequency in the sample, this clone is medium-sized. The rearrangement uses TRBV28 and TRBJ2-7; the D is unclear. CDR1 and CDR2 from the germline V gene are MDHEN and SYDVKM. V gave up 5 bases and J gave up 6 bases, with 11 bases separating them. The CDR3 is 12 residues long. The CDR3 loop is CASSVWNAEQYF. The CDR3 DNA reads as TGTGCCAGCAGTGTGTGGAACGCCGAGCAGTACTTC.

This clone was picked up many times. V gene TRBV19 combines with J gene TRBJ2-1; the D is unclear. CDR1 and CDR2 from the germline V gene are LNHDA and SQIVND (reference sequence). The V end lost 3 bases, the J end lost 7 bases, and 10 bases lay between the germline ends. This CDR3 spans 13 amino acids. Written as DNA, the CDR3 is TGTGCCAGTAGTATCTTTCCCTCAAATGAGCAGTTCTTC. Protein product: CASSIFPSNEQFF.

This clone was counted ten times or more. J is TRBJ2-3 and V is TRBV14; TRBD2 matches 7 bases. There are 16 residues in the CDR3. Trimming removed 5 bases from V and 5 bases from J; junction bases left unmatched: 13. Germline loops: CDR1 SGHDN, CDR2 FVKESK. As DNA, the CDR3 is TGTGCCAGCAGCTCCCGCGGCGGGAGTGTCGGAGATACGCAGTATTTT. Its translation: CASSSRGGSVGDTQYF.

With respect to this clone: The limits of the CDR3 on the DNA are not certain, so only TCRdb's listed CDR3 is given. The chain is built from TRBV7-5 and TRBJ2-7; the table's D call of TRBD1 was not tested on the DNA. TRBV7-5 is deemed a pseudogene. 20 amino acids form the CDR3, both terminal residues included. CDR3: CISVPEAPITRDRGFYEQYF.

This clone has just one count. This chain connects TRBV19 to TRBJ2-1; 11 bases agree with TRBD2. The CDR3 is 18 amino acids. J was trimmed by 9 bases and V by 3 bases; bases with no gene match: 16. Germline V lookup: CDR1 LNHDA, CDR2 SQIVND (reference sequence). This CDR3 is CASSIVQVLTSGRFEQFF. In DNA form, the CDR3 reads TGTGCCAGTAGTATCGTACAGGTGCTTACTAGCGGGAGATTTGAGCAGTTCTTC.

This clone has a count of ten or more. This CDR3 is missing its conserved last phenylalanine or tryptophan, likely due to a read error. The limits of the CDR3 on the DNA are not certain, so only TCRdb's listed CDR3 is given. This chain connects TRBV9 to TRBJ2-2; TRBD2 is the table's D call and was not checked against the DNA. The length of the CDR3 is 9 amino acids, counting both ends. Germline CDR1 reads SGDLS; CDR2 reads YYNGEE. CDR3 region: CASSVVDLA.

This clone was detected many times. CDR3 sequence: CASSQTGTAMNTEAFF. The DNA for the CDR3 is TGTGCCAGCAGCCAAACCGGGACAGCAATGAACACTGAAGCTTTCTTT. The rearrangement joins TRBV4-2 to TRBJ1-1; TRBD1 matches 7 bases. The V and J ends lost 2 bases and 0 bases, in that order; junction bases with no gene match: 6. The CDR3 runs 16 residues. Germline V gene lookup returns CDR1 LGHNA and CDR2 YNFKEQ.

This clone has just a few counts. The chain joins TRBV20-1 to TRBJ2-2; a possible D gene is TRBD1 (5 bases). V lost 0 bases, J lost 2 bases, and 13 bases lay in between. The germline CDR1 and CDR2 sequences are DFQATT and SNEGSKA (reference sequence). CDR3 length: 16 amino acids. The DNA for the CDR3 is TGCAGTGCTAGAGATCTGACAGATCCCAACACCGGGGAGCTGTTTTTT. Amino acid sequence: CSARDLTDPNTGELFF.

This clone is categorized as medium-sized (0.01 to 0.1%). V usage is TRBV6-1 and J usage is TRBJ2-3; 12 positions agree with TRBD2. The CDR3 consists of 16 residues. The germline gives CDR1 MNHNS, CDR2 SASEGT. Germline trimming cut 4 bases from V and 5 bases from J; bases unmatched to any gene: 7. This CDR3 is CASSGTSGRREDTQYF. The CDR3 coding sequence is TGTGCCAGCAGTGGCACTAGCGGGAGGAGAGAAGATACGCAGTATTTT.

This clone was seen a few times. CDR3 residues: CARRVATNYEQYV. Written as DNA, the CDR3 is TGTGCCAGACGAGTTGCGACCAACTACGAGCAGTACGTC. The chain is built from TRBV19 and TRBJ2-7; D gene ambiguous. CDR3 length: 13 residues. Trimming pared 9 bases from V and 3 bases from J, leaving 15 bases between. Per the germline V gene, CDR1 is LNHDA and CDR2 is SQIVND (reference sequence).

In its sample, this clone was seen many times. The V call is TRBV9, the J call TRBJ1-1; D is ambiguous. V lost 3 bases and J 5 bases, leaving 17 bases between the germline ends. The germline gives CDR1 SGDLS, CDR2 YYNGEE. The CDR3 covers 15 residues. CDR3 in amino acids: CASSALQGRVTEAFF. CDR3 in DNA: TGTGCCAGCAGCGCCCTTCAAGGTAGAGTGACTGAAGCTTTCTTT.

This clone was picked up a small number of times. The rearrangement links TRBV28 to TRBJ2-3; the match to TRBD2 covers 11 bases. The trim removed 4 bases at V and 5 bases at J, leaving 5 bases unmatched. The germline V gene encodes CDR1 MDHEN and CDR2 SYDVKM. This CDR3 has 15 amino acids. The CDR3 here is CASSSSGRTGDTQYF. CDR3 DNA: TGTGCCAGCAGTTCTAGCGGGAGGACGGGAGATACGCAGTATTTT. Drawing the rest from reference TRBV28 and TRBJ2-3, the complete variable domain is DVKVTQSSRYLVKRTGEKVFLECVQDMDHENMFWYRQDPGLGLRLIYFSYDVKMKEKGDIPEGYSVSREKKERFSLILESASTNQTSMYLCASSSSGRTGDTQYFGPGTRLTVL.

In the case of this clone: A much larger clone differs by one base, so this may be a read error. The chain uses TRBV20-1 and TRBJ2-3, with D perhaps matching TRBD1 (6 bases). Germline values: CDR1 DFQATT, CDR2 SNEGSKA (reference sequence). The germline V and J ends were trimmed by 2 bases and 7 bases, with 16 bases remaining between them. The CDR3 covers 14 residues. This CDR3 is CSARLSGAGYTQYF. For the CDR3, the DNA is TGCAGTGCTAGACTCTCAGGGGCTGGATATACGCAGTATTTT.

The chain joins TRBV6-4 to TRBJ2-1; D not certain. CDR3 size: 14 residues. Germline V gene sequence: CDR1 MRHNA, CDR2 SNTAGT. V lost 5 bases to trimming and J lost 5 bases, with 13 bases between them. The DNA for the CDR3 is TGTGCCAGCAGTTTACAGTGGGCTGACAATGAGCAGTTCTTC. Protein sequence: CASSLQWADNEQFF.

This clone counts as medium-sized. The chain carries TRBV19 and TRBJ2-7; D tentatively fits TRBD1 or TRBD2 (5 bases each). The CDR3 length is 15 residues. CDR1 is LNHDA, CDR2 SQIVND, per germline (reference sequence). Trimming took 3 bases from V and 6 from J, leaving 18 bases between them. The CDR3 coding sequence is TGTGCCAGTAGTATGGGTGGGACCGGCGGTGGCGAGCAGTACTTC. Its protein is CASSMGGTGGGEQYF.

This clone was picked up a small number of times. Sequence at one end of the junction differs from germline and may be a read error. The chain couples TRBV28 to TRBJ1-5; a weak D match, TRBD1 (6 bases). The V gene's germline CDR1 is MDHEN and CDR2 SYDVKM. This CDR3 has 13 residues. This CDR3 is CASMRGGPQPLHF. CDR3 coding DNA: TGTGCCAGCATGAGGGGGGGCCCTCAGCCCCTGCATTTT.

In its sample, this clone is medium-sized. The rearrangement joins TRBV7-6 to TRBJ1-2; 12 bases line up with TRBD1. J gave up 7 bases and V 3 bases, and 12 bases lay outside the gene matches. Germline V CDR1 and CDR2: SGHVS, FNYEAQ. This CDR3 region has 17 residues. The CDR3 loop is CASSLTGTGGAQSGYTF. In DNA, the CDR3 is TGTGCCAGCAGCTTGACCGGGACAGGGGGCGCGCAGAGTGGCTACACCTTC.

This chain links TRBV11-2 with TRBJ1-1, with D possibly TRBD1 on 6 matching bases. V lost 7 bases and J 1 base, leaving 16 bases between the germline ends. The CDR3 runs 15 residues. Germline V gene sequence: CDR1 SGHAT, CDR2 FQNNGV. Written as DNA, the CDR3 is TGTGCCAGCACCCGGAACGGGGGGCGGAACACTGAAGCTTTCTTT. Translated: CASTRNGGRNTEAFF.